The 27 T cell receptor beta chains reported below all come from one sample, sequenced in a study of beta chain features in type 1 diabetes. General study results and limits: All four CD4+ subsets of Type 1 diabetes patients contained TCRB CDR3s that were moderately but significantly shorter.

No antigen is known for these receptors. What was sequenced were expressed TCRB transcripts, since all of the isolated RNA had been reverse transcribed. Measured with immunoSEQ multiplex PCR; TCRdb has only the in-frame clones, and not every one. The repertoire holds 500,000 to 850,000 clones, with more than 12% as singletons. The sequenced sample consisted of naive CD4+ T cells from blood. The receptors derive from a man between 18 and 35 years old with type 1 diabetes.

This clone occurred a few times. V gene TRBV5-6 combines with J gene TRBJ1-1; D possibly corresponds to TRBD1 (5 bases). The ends were cut back, 4 bases at V and 1 base at J, with 23 bases in the middle. The CDR3 totals 18 residues. The germline gives CDR1 SGHDT, CDR2 YYEEEE. The CDR3 coding sequence is TGTGCCAGCAGCACAATCCGGGGACGGTCAACCGGGAACACTGAAGCTTTCTTT. Protein: CASSTIRGRSTGNTEAFF.

V usage is TRBV6-5 and J usage is TRBJ1-1, with D perhaps TRBD1 (5 bases). The germline V gene has CDR1 MNHEY and CDR2 SVGAGI. The CDR3 has 13 residues. The V end lost 1 base, the J end lost 5 bases, and 8 bases lay between the germline ends. The CDR3 bases are TGTGCCAGCAGTTACTTGGGGGGAACTGAAGCTTTCTTT. Amino acid sequence: CASSYLGGTEAFF.

About this clone: The same CDR3 is also encoded by other DNA sequences in this sample. This sequence joins TRBV7-2 and TRBJ1-1; D perhaps matches TRBD1 (5 bases). V lost 2 bases and J lost 1, with 5 bases in between. There are 13 residues in the CDR3. The germline CDR1 and CDR2 sequences are SGHTA and FQGNSA. The CDR3 protein is CASSLTGNTEAFF. The CDR3 bases are TGTGCCAGCAGCTTAACAGGGAACACTGAAGCTTTCTTT. The full variable domain, with the rest looked up from reference TRBV7-2 and TRBJ1-1, is GAGVSQSPSNKVTEKGKDVELRCDPISGHTALYWYRQSLGQGLEFLIYFQGNSAPDKSGLPSDRFSAERTGGSVSTLTIQRTQQEDSAVYLCASSLTGNTEAFFGQGTRLTVV.

The chain carries TRBV30 and TRBJ1-2, with D tentatively TRBD1 (6 bases). CDR3 length: 11 amino acids. The V gene lost 7 bases and the J gene lost 3 bases, with 9 bases spanning the gap. Germline CDR1 is GTSNPN and CDR2 is SVGIG (reference sequence). DNA for the CDR3: TGTGCCTTCTGGACAGACTATGGCTACACCTTC. Translation gives CAFWTDYGYTF.

The CDR3 bases are TGTGCCAGCTCGGTAGCCGGGACAGGGGAATACGAGCAGTACTTC. This gives the protein CASSVAGTGEYEQYF. This chain connects TRBV18 to TRBJ2-7, with 10 positions matching TRBD1. Germline-derived CDR1 and CDR2 are KGHSH and LQKENI. The CDR3 spans 15 residues. V gave up 6 bases and J gave up 4 bases; unmatched junction bases: 9.

The rearrangement links TRBV7-3 to TRBJ2-1; the D gene is possibly TRBD2 (5 bases). V was shortened by 5 bases and J by 5 bases, with 13 bases between the two germline ends. The CDR3 has 14 residues. Germline CDR1 SGHTA, CDR2 FQGTGA. The CDR3 nucleotides are TGTGCCAGCAGCCCCCTGGACTCGAACAATGAGCAGTTCTTC. Translating it yields CASSPLDSNNEQFF. Based on the CDR3 plus reference TRBV7-3 and TRBJ2-1, the full variable domain is GAGVSQTPSNKVTEKGKYVELRCDPISGHTALYWYRQSLGQGPEFLIYFQGTGAADDSGLPNDRFFAVRPEGSVSTLKIQRTERGDSAVYLCASSPLDSNNEQFFGPGTRLTVL.

This clone occurred a few times. This chain connects TRBV4-2 to TRBJ2-3, with 13 nucleotides matching TRBD2. Looked up from germline, CDR1 is LGHNA and CDR2 is YNFKEQ. J lost 1 base, V lost 8 bases, and 12 bases had no gene match. The CDR3 runs to 18 residues. The CDR3 bases are TGTGCCAGCGCTACAACTAGCGGGGGGGCGGTAGGCACAGATACGCAGTATTTT. Amino acid sequence: CASATTSGGAVGTDTQYF.

This clone was picked up a small number of times. The chain couples TRBV7-2 to TRBJ2-3, with TRBD2 matching over 7 bases. The V gene's germline CDR1 is SGHTA and CDR2 FQGNSA. Trimming removed 5 bases from V and 1 base from J; junction bases left unmatched: 9. The CDR3 runs 16 residues. The CDR3 bases are TGTGCCAGCAGCCCCAGGTCGACTAGCCGCACAGATACGCAGTATTTT. Protein product: CASSPRSTSRTDTQYF.

Comment on this clone: The CDR3 carries no conserved terminal phenylalanine or tryptophan, so it likely arises from a read error. No DNA is shown, since the ends of the CDR3 on it are uncertain; the CDR3 is the one TCRdb lists. The chain recombines TRBV21-1 with TRBJ2-3. TRBV21-1 is a listed pseudogene. With termini counted, the CDR3 has 10 amino acids. CDR3 residues: CASSTRDPPY.

In its sample, this clone was seen a few times. The chain joins TRBV2 to TRBJ2-1; TRBD1 agrees at 8 bases. From germline, CDR1 is SNHLY and CDR2 FYNNEI. V trimming: 6 bases; J trimming: 8 bases; junction bases outside the gene matches: 6. CDR3 length equals 13 residues. In nucleotides, the CDR3 is TGTGCCAGCAGCGGACAGGGAGAGGATGAGCAGTTCTTC. It yields the protein CASSGQGEDEQFF.

Only a few counts were recorded for this clone. V gene TRBV5-1 combines with J gene TRBJ2-2; D call uncertain. The V gene lost 0 bases and the J gene lost 4 bases, with 7 bases spanning the gap. The V gene's germline CDR1 is SGHRS and CDR2 YFSETQ. The CDR3 is made up of 14 amino acids. CDR3 DNA sequence: TGCGCCAGCAGCTTGGCTGCGGCCACCGGGGAGCTGTTTTTT. Residues: CASSLAAATGELFF.

The table lists this clone with a few counts. The chain carries TRBV7-2 and TRBJ2-7; 10 nucleotides match TRBD1. This CDR3 is 15 amino acids long. The germline V gene encodes CDR1 SGHTA and CDR2 FQGNSA. Trimming cost V 6 bases and J 5 bases; bases outside gene matches: 10. For the CDR3, the DNA is TGTGCCAGCAGACCCTCGACAGGGGGCTTCGACGAGCAGTACTTC. This encodes CASRPSTGGFDEQYF.

This clone was counted between two and nine times. The J gene is TRBJ2-1, the V gene TRBV7-2; a weak D match, TRBD2 (5 bases). V lost 4 bases, J lost 16 bases, and 20 bases lay in between. The germline CDR1 and CDR2 sequences are SGHTA and FQGNSA. The CDR3 loop spans 13 amino acids. In DNA, the CDR3 is TGTGCCAGCAGCTCGACGAAGTTAACTAGTCAATTCTTC. Amino acids: CASSSTKLTSQFF.

In its sample, this clone was seen a few times. The CDR3 DNA follows: TGTGCCAGCGTGCTAGAGACACAAGCCTACGAGCAGTACTTC. Protein: CASVLETQAYEQYF. This chain connects TRBV2 to TRBJ2-7, with D hard to call. V dropped 8 bases and J dropped 2 bases, with 16 bases sitting between them. CDR1 and CDR2 from the germline V gene are SNHLY and FYNNEI. The CDR3 consists of 14 residues. The variable domain in full, with the rest retrieved from reference TRBV2 and TRBJ2-7, is EPEVTQTPSHQVTQMGQEVILRCVPISNHLYFYWYRQILGQKVEFLVSFYNNEISEKSEIFDDQFSVERPDGSNFTLKIRSTKLEDSAMYFCASVLETQAYEQYFGPGTRLTVT.

The rearrangement joins TRBV30 to TRBJ1-1; possibly TRBD1 for D (6 bases). Trimming pared 3 bases from V and 1 base from J, leaving 15 bases between. The germline V gene has CDR1 GTSNPN and CDR2 SVGIG (reference sequence). The CDR3 contains 15 residues. The DNA for the CDR3 is TGTGCCTGGAGGGCGAAGGACAGCCCGAACACTGAAGCTTTCTTT. Translated, it gives CAWRAKDSPNTEAFF. The full variable domain, with the rest looked up from reference TRBV30 and TRBJ1-1, is SQTIHQWPATLVQPVGSPLSLECTVEGTSNPNLYWYRQAAGRGLQLLFYSVGIGQISSEVPQNLSASRPQDRQFILSSKKLLLSDSGFYLCAWRAKDSPNTEAFFGQGTRLTVV.

The chain carries TRBV7-2 and TRBJ2-6; TRBD1 matches 7 bases. The V gene end was trimmed by 5 bases and the J gene end by 3 bases; junction bases not matched to a gene: 13. In germline, CDR1 is SGHTA, CDR2 FQGNSA. The CDR3 runs 18 residues. The CDR3 coding sequence is TGTGCCAGCAGCCCAAGGGGGCAGGGGCCTGGTGGGGCCAACGTCCTGACTTTC. Translation: CASSPRGQGPGGANVLTF.

This clone was seen only a few times. This sequence joins TRBV6-5 and TRBJ1-1, with D uncertain. Trimming stripped 7 bases from V and 8 bases from J, with 11 bases between. Germline loops: CDR1 MNHEY, CDR2 SVGAGI. The CDR3 is made up of 11 amino acids. Written as DNA, the CDR3 is TGTGCCAGCACCACCCACCGAGAAGCTTTCTTT. Its protein is CASTTHREAFF.

This clone has a handful of counts. The V gene is TRBV7-9, the J gene TRBJ1-6; D might be TRBD1 (5 bases). Germline CDR1 is SEHNR and CDR2 is FQNEAQ (reference sequence). This CDR3 comprises 17 residues. The ends were cut back, 5 bases at V and 1 base at J, with 15 bases in the middle. The CDR3 protein is CASSRWGGRSYNSPLHF. Here the CDR3 DNA reads TGTGCCAGCAGCCGATGGGGGGGAAGGTCCTATAATTCACCCCTCCACTTT.

In its sample, this clone was seen a few times. The genes are TRBV6-5 and TRBJ1-2; D uncertain. V was shortened by 5 bases and J by 4 bases, with 17 bases between the two germline ends. The CDR3 contains 15 residues. Germline CDR1 reads MNHEY; CDR2 reads SVGAGI. DNA for the CDR3: TGTGCCAGCAGTCAACCGGGCACTGCGGGCTATGGCTACACCTTC. This sequence encodes CASSQPGTAGYGYTF.

This clone was counted a few times. The rearrangement links TRBV10-3 to TRBJ1-2; no clear D. With 11 bases removed from V and 4 bases from J, the gap between germline ends came to 11 bases. CDR3 length: 11 amino acids. Germline values: CDR1 ENHRY, CDR2 SYGVKD. The CDR3 loop is CAVSWGYGYTF. The CDR3 DNA is TGTGCCGTATCATGGGGCTATGGCTACACCTTC.

V is TRBV7-2 and J is TRBJ2-2; D may be TRBD1 (5 bases). The CDR3 has 14 residues. Germline CDR1 is SGHTA and CDR2 is FQGNSA. The V end lost 7 bases, the J end lost 6 bases, and 15 bases lay between the germline ends. Here the CDR3 DNA reads TGTGCCAGCATGTGGGGCAAAGGCCCCGGGGAGCTGTTTTTT. It yields the protein CASMWGKGPGELFF.

A few counts support this clone. The J gene is TRBJ1-1, the V gene TRBV30; D gene ambiguous. The V gene's germline CDR1 is GTSNPN and CDR2 SVGIG (reference sequence). The CDR3 loop spans 15 amino acids. V dropped 3 bases and J dropped 5 bases, with 19 bases sitting between them. This CDR3 is CAWSRYDRMGTEAFF. The CDR3, as DNA: TGTGCCTGGAGCCGTTACGACCGGATGGGGACTGAAGCTTTCTTT. Based on the CDR3 plus reference TRBV30 and TRBJ1-1, the full variable domain is SQTIHQWPATLVQPVGSPLSLECTVEGTSNPNLYWYRQAAGRGLQLLFYSVGIGQISSEVPQNLSASRPQDRQFILSSKKLLLSDSGFYLCAWSRYDRMGTEAFFGQGTRLTVV.

V and J are TRBV19 and TRBJ2-1; D uncertain. V was pared by 8 bases and J by 8 bases, with 19 bases between. CDR1 and CDR2 from the germline V gene are LNHDA and SQIVND (reference sequence). The CDR3 spans 14 residues. CDR3 coding DNA: TGTGCCAGTGGCACGTCCCTCCCTTGGGATGAGCAGTTCTTC. Translated: CASGTSLPWDEQFF.

The J gene is TRBJ2-7, the V gene TRBV5-1, with 11 positions matching TRBD1. CDR1 and CDR2 from the germline V gene are SGHRS and YFSETQ. This CDR3 region has 15 residues. The J segment lost 7 bases and the V segment lost 5 bases, leaving 11 bases of the junction unmatched. CDR3 sequence reads: CASSSGQGAFLEQYF. The CDR3 DNA reads TGCGCCAGCAGTTCTGGACAGGGGGCCTTCTTGGAGCAGTACTTC.

This chain joins TRBV30 and TRBJ1-4; D gene ambiguous. The CDR3 runs 13 residues. Trimming removed 0 bases at V and 4 bases at J, with 6 bases between. Germline CDR1 reads GTSNPN; CDR2 reads SVGIG (reference sequence). The CDR3 DNA is TGTGCCTGGAGTGTAGGAATTAATGAAAAACTGTTTTTT. Encoded protein: CAWSVGINEKLFF.

The genes are TRBV20-1 and TRBJ2-7; 7 bases agree with TRBD2. V trimming: 6 bases; J trimming: 5 bases; junction bases outside the gene matches: 4. Germline V CDR1 and CDR2: DFQATT, SNEGSKA (reference sequence). This CDR3 is 11 amino acids long. As DNA, the CDR3 is TGCAGTGCGGGGAGGGGAGACGAGCAGTACTTC. Protein: CSAGRGDEQYF.

The chain carries TRBV30 and TRBJ1-2; tentatively, D is TRBD1 (5 bases). Germline loops: CDR1 GTSNPN, CDR2 SVGIG (reference sequence). The V end was cut by 1 base, the J end by 8 bases, with 14 bases between. The CDR3 runs 13 residues. The CDR3 DNA reads as TGTGCCTGGAGTGGGAGTGGCAGGGTCGGCTACACCTTC. Amino acid sequence: CAWSGSGRVGYTF.